The 21 T cell receptor beta chains below all came from one sample that was sequenced in a study of cytomegalovirus exposure and HLA in healthy donors. Primers for the PCR totalled 60 Vbeta and 13 Jbeta. Profiling relied on immunoSEQ multiplex PCR, and the TCRdb table lists in-frame clones only, not all of them. The repertoire holds fewer than 200,000 clones, with 55% to 70% as singletons. The sample consisted of PBMCs. These TCRs come from a middle-aged woman in good health and CMV-seropositive.

This chain links TRBV4-1 with TRBJ1-3; D gene uncertain. V dropped 0 bases and J dropped 3 bases, with 21 bases sitting between them. The CDR3 is made up of 19 amino acids. Germline lookup yields CDR1 MGHRA and CDR2 YSYEKL. This CDR3 is CASSQEIKGGFSDGNTIYF. The CDR3 DNA reads as TGCGCCAGCAGCCAAGAAATTAAGGGAGGGTTCTCGGATGGAAACACCATATATTTT.

This clone has more than one count but fewer than ten. The rearrangement links TRBV14 to TRBJ1-4; 10 positions match TRBD1. Unmatched junction bases numbered 4, after V lost 4 bases and J lost 8 bases. The CDR3 has 14 residues. The V gene's germline CDR1 is SGHDN and CDR2 FVKESK. Here the CDR3 DNA reads TGTGCCAGCAGCCTAGACAGGGGGCAAGAAAAACTGTTTTTT. Protein sequence: CASSLDRGQEKLFF.

This clone was counted a few times. The chain uses TRBV11-3 and TRBJ1-1; D perhaps matches TRBD1 (5 bases). The CDR3 covers 15 residues. The germline V gene has CDR1 SGHNT and CDR2 YENEEA. Trimming stripped 2 bases from V and 2 bases from J, with 12 bases between. DNA for the CDR3: TGTGCCAGCAGCTTAAGGGGCCAGGCCAACACTGAAGCTTTCTTT. Encoded protein: CASSLRGQANTEAFF. The complete variable domain, with remaining parts taken from reference TRBV11-3 and TRBJ1-1, reads EAGVVQSPRYKIIEKKQPVAFWCNPISGHNTLYWYLQNLGQGPELLIRYENEEAVDDSQLPKDRFSAERLKGVDSTLKIQPAELGDSAVYLCASSLRGQANTEAFFGQGTRLTVV.

The chain's CDR3 is CASSTRTEETQYF. Written as DNA, the CDR3 is TGTGCCAGCAGTACCCGGACAGAAGAGACCCAGTACTTC. The rearrangement joins TRBV2 to TRBJ2-5, with D possibly matching TRBD1 (6 bases). V was shortened by 5 bases and J by 3 bases, with 10 bases between the two germline ends. Germline CDR1 SNHLY, CDR2 FYNNEI. The CDR3 sequence is 13 residues long.

The rearrangement joins TRBV12-5 to TRBJ2-5, with D tentatively TRBD1 (5 bases). The CDR3 totals 16 residues. Germline V gene sequence: CDR1 LGHNT, CDR2 FRNRAP. Trimming stripped 0 bases from V and 5 bases from J, with 16 bases between. Written as DNA, the CDR3 is TGTGCTAGTGGTTTGGTCCTCCGGCAGGGCGGCGAGACCCAGTACTTC. Translation gives CASGLVLRQGGETQYF.

The chain carries TRBV28 and TRBJ2-5, with D perhaps matching TRBD1 (6 bases). The CDR3 extends over 15 amino acids. The germline CDR1 and CDR2 sequences are MDHEN and SYDVKM. V was pared by 5 bases and J by 4 bases, with 17 bases between. CDR3 nucleotide sequence: TGTGCCAGCAGTCGCCAGCCAGGGGACGGAGAGACCCAGTACTTC. Amino acids: CASSRQPGDGETQYF.

V and J are TRBV27 and TRBJ2-7; 12 nucleotides match TRBD2. Germline V gene data show CDR1 as MNHEY and CDR2 as SMNVEV (reference sequence). Losses at the gene ends were 6 bases for V and 5 bases for J; bases not matched to a gene: 5. This CDR3 comprises 14 residues. The CDR3 loop reads CASSLAGGQNEQYF. The CDR3 DNA reads TGTGCCAGCAGCCTAGCGGGAGGGCAGAACGAGCAGTACTTC.

This chain connects TRBV28 to TRBJ2-7; 7 bases align to TRBD1. The J segment lost 2 bases and the V segment lost 4 bases, leaving 8 bases of the junction unmatched. The V gene's germline CDR1 is MDHEN and CDR2 SYDVKM. The CDR3 runs 15 residues. CDR3 in DNA: TGTGCCAGCAGTTCCCAAGACAGGGTAACCTACGAGCAGTACTTC. It encodes CASSSQDRVTYEQYF.

This rearrangement joins TRBV5-1 to TRBJ2-3; 7 bases map to TRBD2. The V segment lost 5 bases and the J segment 3 bases; nucleotides outside the gene matches: 12. The length of the CDR3 is 16 residues. CDR1 and CDR2 (germline): SGHRS, YFSETQ. In DNA form, the CDR3 reads TGCGCCAGCAGAAGAACGCCGGCTAGCGGAACAGATACGCAGTATTTT. Protein: CASRRTPASGTDTQYF.

The rearrangement uses TRBV29-1 and TRBJ1-2; 10 nucleotides match TRBD1. The CDR3 contains 14 residues. J lost 8 bases, V lost 5 bases, and 11 bases had no gene match. CDR1 and CDR2 (germline): SQVTM, ANQGSEA. CDR3 sequence: CSVSFGTGEGGYTF. CDR3 DNA: TGCAGCGTTTCCTTTGGGACAGGGGAGGGCGGCTACACCTTC.

With regard to this clone: This is likely a read error, given that the CDR3 carries no conserved phenylalanine or tryptophan at its end. The DNA is left out, because the CDR3 cannot be placed on it with certainty; the CDR3 is given as TCRdb lists it. The chain combines TRBV14 with TRBJ2-7; the listed D gene, TRBD1, was not tested against the DNA. The CDR3 is 10 residues long, ends included. Germline CDR1 is SGHDN and CDR2 is FVKESK. The CDR3 loop is CASSEGQGAL.

This chain connects TRBV6-5 to TRBJ2-7; 10 positions match TRBD2. CDR1 and CDR2 from the germline V gene are MNHEY and SVGAGI. Trimming at V came to 7 bases and at J to 3 bases, leaving 9 bases not matched to a gene. This CDR3 has 15 amino acids. The CDR3 coding sequence is TGTGCCAGCATGAGGGAAGCGGGGGGGCTCTACGAGCAGTACTTC. Its translation is CASMREAGGLYEQYF.

In its sample, this clone was seen once. The chain couples TRBV21-1 to TRBJ2-4; the listed D gene, TRBD2, was not tested against the DNA. TRBV21-1 is designated a pseudogene. This CDR3 has 16 amino acids. The CDR3 loop reads CASTPTSGRKKNIQYF. The CDR3 DNA follows: TGTGCCAGCACCCCGACTAGCGGGCGAAAGAAAAACATTCAGTACTTC.

The chain links TRBV28 to TRBJ2-7; tentative D call: TRBD2 (5 bases). The CDR3 contains 15 residues. Germline CDR1 reads MDHEN; CDR2 reads SYDVKM. V was shortened by 6 bases and J by 1 base, with 16 bases between the two germline ends. The CDR3 sequence: CASRTIGIGSYEQYF. CDR3 sequence (DNA): TGTGCCAGCAGGACAATCGGGATTGGGTCCTACGAGCAGTACTTC. The full variable domain, in which reference TRBV28 and TRBJ2-7 provide the parts outside the CDR3, is DVKVTQSSRYLVKRTGEKVFLECVQDMDHENMFWYRQDPGLGLRLIYFSYDVKMKEKGDIPEGYSVSREKKERFSLILESASTNQTSMYLCASRTIGIGSYEQYFGPGTRLTVT.

This chain uses TRBV7-3 with TRBJ2-1; 8 nucleotides align to TRBD1. Germline V gene lookup returns CDR1 SGHTA and CDR2 FQGTGA. The CDR3 has 14 amino acids. V was pared by 5 bases and J by 7 bases, with 7 bases of the junction left unmatched. The CDR3 DNA sequence: TGTGCCAGCAGCCCACGGACAGGGAAGAATGAGCAGTTCTTC. Amino acids: CASSPRTGKNEQFF.

About this clone itself: Mismatch with germline at one junction end may stem from a read error. The J gene is TRBJ1-2, the V gene TRBV2; 8 bases match TRBD1. There are 14 residues in the CDR3. The germline CDR1 and CDR2 sequences are SNHLY and FYNNEI. CDR3 loop: CASRGNDRGYGYPF. In DNA, the CDR3 is TGTGCCAGCAGGGGAAATGACAGGGGCTATGGCTACCCCTTC.

The chain carries TRBV5-1 and TRBJ2-7, with D perhaps TRBD2 (5 bases). The CDR3 extends over 15 amino acids. V lost 0 bases to trimming and J lost 2 bases, with 12 bases between them. Germline CDR1 reads SGHRS; CDR2 reads YFSETQ. The CDR3 sequence: CASSLAAGPPYEQYF. CDR3 in DNA: TGCGCCAGCAGCTTGGCCGCGGGCCCCCCCTACGAGCAGTACTTC.

The rearrangement links TRBV7-8 to TRBJ1-2, with a tentative D call TRBD1 (6 bases). Trimming took 3 bases from V and 5 from J, leaving 13 bases between them. The CDR3 runs 14 residues. Germline CDR1 reads SGHVS; CDR2 reads FQNEAQ. CDR3 coding DNA: TGTGCCAGCAGCTTGCGGGGGGCAGGGTATGGCTACACCTTC. Translating gives CASSLRGAGYGYTF.

This clone appeared once. This chain joins TRBV28 and TRBJ2-3, with TRBD1 matching over 8 bases. The junction had 6 bases not matched to a gene; V was cut back by 6 bases and J by 1 base. The germline V gene encodes CDR1 MDHEN and CDR2 SYDVKM. CDR3 length equals 15 residues. The CDR3 bases are TGTGCCAGCAGCCCAGGGGGCTCGGGCACAGATACGCAGTATTTT. It translates to CASSPGGSGTDTQYF.

Only a few counts were recorded for this clone. J is TRBJ1-1 and V is TRBV19, with TRBD1 matching 11 bases. The CDR3 loop spans 16 amino acids. V lost 7 bases and J lost 4; bases outside the gene matches: 11. Germline loops: CDR1 LNHDA, CDR2 SQIVND (reference sequence). The DNA of the CDR3 is TGTGCCAGTACCCCGATTACCGGGACAGGGGGCACTGAAGCTTTCTTT. Amino acid sequence: CASTPITGTGGTEAFF.

This clone occurred once. The chain links TRBV19 to TRBJ2-1; 7 nucleotides agree with TRBD2. From germline, CDR1 is LNHDA and CDR2 SQIVND (reference sequence). CDR3 length: 16 residues. V lost 5 bases and J lost 1; bases outside the gene matches: 8. CDR3 DNA: TGTGCCAGTAGTGGGAGGACTAGTCAGTCCTACAATGAGCAGTTCTTC. This codes for CASSGRTSQSYNEQFF.